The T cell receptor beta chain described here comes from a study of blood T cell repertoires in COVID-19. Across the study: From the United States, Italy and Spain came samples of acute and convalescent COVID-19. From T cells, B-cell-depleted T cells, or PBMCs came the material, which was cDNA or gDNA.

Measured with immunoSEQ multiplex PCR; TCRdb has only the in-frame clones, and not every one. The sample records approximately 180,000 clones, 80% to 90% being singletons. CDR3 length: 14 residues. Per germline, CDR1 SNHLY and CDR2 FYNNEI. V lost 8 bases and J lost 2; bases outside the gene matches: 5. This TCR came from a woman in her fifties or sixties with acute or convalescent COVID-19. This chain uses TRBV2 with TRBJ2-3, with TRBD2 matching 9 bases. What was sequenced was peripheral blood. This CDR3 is CASRLAGSTDTQYF. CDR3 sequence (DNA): TGTGCCAGCCGGCTAGCGGGATCCACAGATACGCAGTATTTT.